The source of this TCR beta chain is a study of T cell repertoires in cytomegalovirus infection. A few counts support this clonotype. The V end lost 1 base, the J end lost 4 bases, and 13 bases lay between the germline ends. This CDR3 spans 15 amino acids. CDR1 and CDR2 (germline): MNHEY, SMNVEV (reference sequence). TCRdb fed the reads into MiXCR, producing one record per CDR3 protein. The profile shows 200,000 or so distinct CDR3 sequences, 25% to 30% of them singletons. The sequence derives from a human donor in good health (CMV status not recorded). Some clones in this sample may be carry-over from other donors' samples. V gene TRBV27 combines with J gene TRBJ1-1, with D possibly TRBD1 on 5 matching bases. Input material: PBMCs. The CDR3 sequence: CASSLLSGGGTEAFF. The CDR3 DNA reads TGTGCCAGCAGTTTATTGTCCGGTGGGGGCACTGAAGCTTTCTTT.